One and the same sample provided the 17 T cell receptor beta chains below, sequenced in a study of shared clonotypes between healthy human individuals. Measured with immunoSEQ multiplex PCR; TCRdb has only the in-frame clones, and not every one. The table lists just over 2,000,000 clones, 95% of them singletons. Specimen: naive CD4+ T cells sorted from blood. This sample's subset: CD45RA+ positively selected. Receptors originate from a man aged 18 to 30 in good health.

The chain's CDR3 is CASIGGNTEAFF. CDR3 DNA sequence: TGTGCCTCCATCGGAGGGAACACTGAAGCTTTCTTT. The chain employs TRBV30 and TRBJ1-1; D gene uncertain. The CDR3 runs to 12 residues. Germline CDR1 GTSNPN, CDR2 SVGIG (reference sequence). The ends were cut back, 7 bases at V and 1 base at J, with 10 bases in the middle. Complete variable domain (other parts from reference TRBV30 and TRBJ1-1): SQTIHQWPATLVQPVGSPLSLECTVEGTSNPNLYWYRQAAGRGLQLLFYSVGIGQISSEVPQNLSASRPQDRQFILSSKKLLLSDSGFYLCASIGGNTEAFFGQGTRLTVV.

With respect to this clone: The junction differs from germline at one of its ends, possibly a read error. V and J are TRBV18 and TRBJ1-6; 7 bases match TRBD1. This CDR3 has 18 residues. Germline CDR1 KGHSH, CDR2 LQKENI. The CDR3 nucleotides are TGTGCCAGCTCACCTAACCCTCAGACAGGGCGGTATAGTTCACCCCTCCACTTT. Protein: CASSPNPQTGRYSSPLHF.

The chain is built from TRBV7-9 and TRBJ2-3, with D hard to call. The CDR3 loop spans 14 amino acids. Germline CDR1 reads SEHNR; CDR2 reads FQNEAQ (reference sequence). Trimming shortened V by 1 base and J by 2 bases, and 7 bases separated the two germline ends. The DNA of the CDR3 is TGTGCCAGCAGCTTAGAGCTCGTCACAGATACGCAGTATTTT. Protein sequence: CASSLELVTDTQYF.

This sequence joins TRBV4-1 and TRBJ2-7; TRBD2 agrees at 13 bases. CDR3 size: 17 residues. Germline CDR1 and CDR2: MGHRA and YSYEKL. The trim removed 4 bases at V and 4 bases at J, leaving 10 bases unmatched. Here the CDR3 DNA reads TGCGCCAGCAGCCCTACGACTAGCGGGGGGTTTCAATACGAGCAGTACTTC. It translates to CASSPTTSGGFQYEQYF.

This clone was seen only once. The chain combines TRBV11-3 with TRBJ2-5; TRBD1 agrees at 11 bases. From germline, CDR1 is SGHNT and CDR2 YENEEA. V dropped 6 bases and J dropped 3; count of bases not matched to a gene: 3. CDR3 size: 14 residues. The DNA for the CDR3 is TGTGCCAGCAGTAGGGACAGGGGGGAAGAGACCCAGTACTTC. It yields the protein CASSRDRGEETQYF. The entire variable domain, with the rest obtained from reference TRBV11-3 and TRBJ2-5, is as follows: EAGVVQSPRYKIIEKKQPVAFWCNPISGHNTLYWYLQNLGQGPELLIRYENEEAVDDSQLPKDRFSAERLKGVDSTLKIQPAELGDSAVYLCASSRDRGEETQYFGPGTRLLVL.

Details on this clone: Other DNA sequences in the sample encode the same CDR3. The chain joins TRBV28 to TRBJ1-2; D unclear. Per the germline V gene, CDR1 is MDHEN and CDR2 is SYDVKM. CDR3 length: 12 residues. Deletions cut 3 bases from V and 5 bases from J, with 7 bases between. This chain's CDR3 is CASSLAGYGYTF. Here the CDR3 DNA reads TGTGCCAGCAGTTTGGCGGGGTATGGCTACACCTTC.

V and J are TRBV12-5 and TRBJ1-5; tentatively, D is TRBD1 (6 bases). Trimming shortened V by 6 bases and J by 0 bases, and 12 bases separated the two germline ends. CDR1 is LGHNT and CDR2 is FRNRAP in the germline V gene. The CDR3 spans 15 residues. CDR3 sequence: CASGLDSRSNQPQHF. CDR3 sequence (DNA): TGTGCTAGTGGCCTGGACAGCCGTAGCAATCAGCCCCAGCATTTT.

The chain combines TRBV7-9 with TRBJ2-3, with D unclear. Trimming stripped 5 bases from V and 2 bases from J, with 14 bases between. CDR1 and CDR2 from the germline V gene are SEHNR and FQNEAQ (reference sequence). The CDR3 spans 15 residues. CDR3 protein: CASSALGSFTDTQYF. The CDR3 coding sequence is TGTGCCAGCAGCGCCCTGGGGTCATTCACAGATACGCAGTATTTT.

This clone was seen just once. The chain combines TRBV20-1 with TRBJ1-5; no clear D gene. This CDR3 spans 11 amino acids. Trimming left V 7 bases short and J 5 bases short, with 9 bases between. Germline CDR1 is DFQATT and CDR2 is SNEGSKA (reference sequence). The CDR3 sequence: CSVGTYQPQHF. The DNA of the CDR3 is TGCAGTGTTGGCACCTATCAGCCCCAGCATTTT.

The chain carries TRBV10-3 and TRBJ1-6; TRBD1 might be the D (6 bases). The germline CDR1 and CDR2 sequences are ENHRY and SYGVKD. The CDR3 spans 13 residues. V was trimmed by 11 bases and J by 7 bases, leaving 15 bases between them. CDR3 residues: CAADQGRNSPLHF. CDR3 sequence (DNA): TGTGCCGCTGACCAGGGGAGGAATTCACCCCTCCACTTT.

The chain links TRBV28 to TRBJ2-2; D not resolved. CDR1 is MDHEN and CDR2 is SYDVKM in the germline V gene. This CDR3 region has 14 residues. V shed 2 bases and J shed 7 bases, with 11 bases lying between them. CDR3 amino acids: CASSLLVVGGELFF. For the CDR3, the DNA is TGTGCCAGCAGTTTACTAGTGGTGGGCGGGGAGCTGTTTTTT.

The chain uses TRBV10-1 and TRBJ2-7; perhaps TRBD2 as D (6 bases). The germline CDR1 and CDR2 sequences are WNHNN and SYGVQD (reference sequence). V shed 3 bases and J shed 3 bases, with 12 bases lying between them. The CDR3 length is 14 residues. CDR3 residues: CASSDTGTFYEQYF. The CDR3 region has the DNA TGCGCCAGCAGTGATACCGGGACTTTCTACGAGCAGTACTTC.

The chain employs TRBV11-2 and TRBJ2-7, with D unresolved. The germline CDR1 and CDR2 sequences are SGHAT and FQNNGV. The CDR3 consists of 16 residues. The V and J ends lost 1 base and 2 bases respectively, with 15 bases between them. As DNA, the CDR3 is TGTGCCAGCAGCTTAGGCGGCGTCCTACCCACCTACGAGCAGTACTTC. Translated: CASSLGGVLPTYEQYF.

The genes are TRBV6-1 and TRBJ1-4; weak D call: TRBD1 (6 bases). Trimming pared 2 bases from V and 7 bases from J, leaving 11 bases between. The germline gives CDR1 MNHNS, CDR2 SASEGT. CDR3 length: 14 residues. The CDR3 is CASSEPGAREKLFF. CDR3 in DNA: TGTGCCAGCAGTGAACCGGGGGCGCGTGAAAAACTGTTTTTT.

The chain combines TRBV10-3 with TRBJ2-7, with 10 bases matching TRBD1. CDR1 ENHRY and CDR2 SYGVKD come from the germline V gene. After removal of 6 bases from V and 5 bases from J, the junction contained 10 bases not matched to a gene. The CDR3 extends over 15 amino acids. In nucleotides, the CDR3 is TGTGCCATCAGCGGGGGGGACAGGGGTTCCCACGAGCAGTACTTC. It encodes CAISGGDRGSHEQYF.

The genes are TRBV6-5 and TRBJ1-5; TRBD1 might be the D (5 bases). The CDR3 consists of 13 residues. V lost 2 bases, J lost 7 bases, and 9 bases lay in between. Per germline, CDR1 MNHEY and CDR2 SVGAGI. The CDR3 protein is CASSYGRDQPQHF. CDR3 bases: TGTGCCAGCAGTTACGGTCGGGACCAGCCCCAGCATTTT.

This chain uses TRBV7-9 with TRBJ1-6, with TRBD1 matching 8 bases. CDR3 length equals 13 residues. The germline V gene has CDR1 SEHNR and CDR2 FQNEAQ (reference sequence). The V and J ends lost 8 bases and 10 bases, in that order; junction bases with no gene match: 7. CDR3 amino acids: CASVAQGGSPLHF. CDR3 coding DNA: TGTGCCAGCGTGGCACAGGGGGGCTCACCCCTCCACTTT.